This TCR beta chain was documented in a study of T cells after yellow fever vaccination. Study background: Low-cell-number fractions underwent preparation using SMART-Seq v4 Ultra Low Input.

TCRdb reanalysed the 5' RACE reads using MiXCR and keeps one entry per CDR3 protein. Among 68,000 or so distinct CDR3 sequences listed, less than 8.5% were seen once. A note on this clonotype: The antigen is not known.

Findings and limits, study-wide: At approximately 95% for CD4 and 70% to 90% for CD8, most primary-vaccination clones showed up again after the booster. A weaker but faster secondary response was observed, peaking on day 5 versus 15. Bulk-population clonotypes that are abundant could appear as contaminants in FACS-sorted repertoires.

Germline CDR1 is SGHVS and CDR2 is FQNEAQ. Deletions cut 1 base from V and 1 base from J, with 9 bases between. The CDR3 spans 15 residues. The input for sequencing was CD8+ T cells sorted from PBMCs, taken about 41 days after the first yellow fever vaccination. This clonotype originated in a man between 18 and 35 years old who received the YFV17D yellow fever vaccine. V is TRBV7-8 and J is TRBJ2-3; D tentatively reads TRBD1 or TRBD2 (5 bases each). CDR3 sequence reads: CASSLVMGGTDTQYF. The CDR3 DNA reads TGTGCCAGCAGCTTAGTGATGGGGGGCACAGATACGCAGTATTTT. Together with reference TRBV7-8 and TRBJ2-3, the CDR3 gives the full variable domain: GAGVSQSPRYKVAKRGQDVALRCDPISGHVSLFWYQQALGQGPEFLTYFQNEAQLDKSGLPSDRFFAERPEGSVSTLKIQRTQQEDSAVYLCASSLVMGGTDTQYFGPGTRLTVL.